Listed below are T cell receptor beta chains from one sample, sequenced in a study of control samples from healthy donors and cancer patients. Sequencing was performed with immunoSEQ multiplex PCR; in TCRdb, only in-frame clones are kept and a portion is missing. Found here are over 120,000 clones, about 93% of them singletons; the top ten hold 13% to 15%. Material for sequencing was PBMCs. Receptors originate from a man in his fifties or sixties with colorectal cancer. Each CDR3 is given with its conserved first and last residue. D genes are given only for firm matches. Not every row has a clone size; where given, it reads once, few, many or a size class.

v_call	j_call	cdr3_length	clone_size	d_call	cdr3_aa	cdr3_nt
TRBV18	TRBJ1-2	11	.	.	CASSINYGYTF	TGTGCCAGCTCAATCAACTATGGCTACACCTTC
TRBV6-2/TRBV6-3	TRBJ2-7	13	.	.	CASSPGQRYEQYF	TGTGCCAGCAGTCCCGGACAGCGCTACGAGCAGTACTTC
TRBV5-1	TRBJ2-2	16	.	TRBD2	CASSLAERGVTGELFF	TGCGCCAGCAGCTTGGCGGAGCGGGGGGTCACCGGGGAGCTGTTTTTT
TRBV18	TRBJ1-2	14	.	.	CASSPRRDNYGYTF	TGTGCCAGCTCACCCAGGAGGGATAACTATGGCTACACCTTC
TRBV27	TRBJ1-1	13	.	.	CASSLTGNTEAFF	TGTGCCAGCAGTTTGACAGGGAACACTGAAGCTTTCTTT
TRBV9	TRBJ1-1	14	.	.	CASSPQAQSTEAFF	TGTGCCAGCAGCCCCCAGGCTCAGAGCACTGAAGCTTTCTTT
TRBV4-1	TRBJ2-3	16	.	TRBD2	CASSQSGGRVGDTQYF	TGCGCCAGCAGCCAGAGCGGGGGGAGAGTAGGGGATACGCAGTATTTT
TRBV6-1	TRBJ2-5	19	.	TRBD2	CASSEISASGGALGETQYF	TGTGCCAGCAGTGAAATCTCTGCTAGCGGGGGGGCCCTAGGCGAGACCCAGTACTTC
TRBV11-3	TRBJ1-4	15	.	.	CASTQQRALNEKLFF	TGTGCCAGCACCCAGCAGAGGGCCCTTAATGAAAAACTGTTTTTT
TRBV4-1	TRBJ2-7	16	.	TRBD1	CASSQVDRVKRDEQYF	TGCGCCAGCAGCCAGGTTGACAGGGTTAAAAGAGACGAGCAGTACTTC
TRBV12-3/TRBV12-4	TRBJ2-7	13	.	TRBD2	CASRSSGPYEQYF	TGTGCCAGCAGGTCTAGCGGACCTTACGAGCAGTACTTC
TRBV27	TRBJ1-1	13	.	.	CASSYGEGTEAFF	TGTGCCAGCAGTTACGGGGAAGGGACTGAAGCTTTCTTT
TRBV5-4	TRBJ2-3	13	.	.	CASSLQGTDTQYF	TGTGCCAGCAGCTTGCAAGGCACAGATACGCAGTATTTT
TRBV7-2	TRBJ2-7	14	.	.	CASNLQGRRYEQYF	TGTGCCAGCAACTTACAGGGGAGGAGGTACGAGCAGTACTTC
TRBV18	TRBJ2-2	15	.	TRBD1	CASSPPAQGAGELFF	TGTGCCAGCTCACCACCGGCTCAGGGGGCCGGGGAGCTGTTTTTT
TRBV12-3/TRBV12-4	TRBJ1-5	12	.	.	CASSSGNQPQHF	TGTGCCAGCAGTTCCGGAAATCAGCCCCAGCATTTT
TRBV6-5	TRBJ1-1	15	.	TRBD1	CASRGDRGRGTEAFF	TGTGCCAGCAGAGGGGACAGGGGGCGAGGCACTGAAGCTTTCTTT
TRBV6-2/TRBV6-3	TRBJ1-2	15	.	TRBD1	CASSYDGTGFDGYTF	TGTGCCAGCAGTTACGACGGGACAGGGTTTGATGGCTACACCTTC
TRBV2	TRBJ1-1	15	.	.	CASRDYRDKNTEAFF	TGTGCCAGCAGGGATTACCGGGACAAGAACACTGAAGCTTTCTTT
TRBV2	TRBJ2-2	14	once	.	CASRLGVNTGELFF	TGTGCCAGCAGGCTCGGGGTGAACACCGGGGAGCTGTTTTTT